The 21 T cell receptor beta chains listed next were all sequenced from one sample in a study of T cell repertoires in cytomegalovirus infection. TCRdb reprocessed the reads via MiXCR and lists one record per CDR3 protein. The repertoire has about 74,000 distinct CDR3 sequences, around 30% of them found once; the top ten carry 50% to 65%. These TCRs' antigens remain unknown. Sequenced material: CD8+ T cells from cultured PBMCs, taken from culture after CMV antigen stimulation. Every receptor here comes from a human donor in good health (CMV status not recorded). Some clones in this sample may be carry-over from other donors' samples.

The chain carries TRBV4-3 and TRBJ1-5, with 8 bases that match TRBD1. Germline V gene data show CDR1 as LGHNA and CDR2 as YSLEER. The CDR3 consists of 15 residues. Trimming took 3 bases from V and 7 from J; bases not matched to a gene: 8. This chain's CDR3 is CASSQADRVGQPQHF. CDR3 DNA sequence: TGCGCCAGCAGCCAGGCGGACAGGGTGGGCCAGCCCCAGCATTTT.

The chain couples TRBV9 to TRBJ2-5, with 14 positions matching TRBD2. CDR1 is SGDLS, CDR2 YYNGEE, per germline. J gave up 5 bases and V 0 bases, and 3 bases lay outside the gene matches. This CDR3 has 16 residues. CDR3 in amino acids: CASSVEGLAGVETQYF. The DNA of the CDR3 is TGTGCCAGCAGCGTAGAGGGACTAGCGGGAGTGGAGACCCAGTACTTC.

This clonotype was detected only a few times. The chain joins TRBV6-5 to TRBJ1-2; D not resolved. CDR1 is MNHEY and CDR2 is SVGAGI in the germline V gene. This CDR3 is built from 14 residues. V was clipped by 0 bases and J by 5 bases, with 10 bases between them. The chain's CDR3 is CASSYSSGPYGYTF. The DNA for the CDR3 is TGTGCCAGCAGTTACTCGAGCGGTCCGTATGGCTACACCTTC.

Many counts were recorded for this clonotype. The J gene is TRBJ2-5, the V gene TRBV7-8; TRBD1 aligns across 11 bases. After removal of 8 bases from V and 4 bases from J, the junction contained 3 bases not matched to a gene. CDR1 SGHVS and CDR2 FQNEAQ come from the germline V gene. This CDR3 contains 13 residues. CDR3 in DNA: TGTGCCAGCGGGGACAGGGGGATAGAGACCCAGTACTTC. Amino acids: CASGDRGIETQYF. Supplemented by reference TRBV7-8 and TRBJ2-5, the full variable domain reads GAGVSQSPRYKVAKRGQDVALRCDPISGHVSLFWYQQALGQGPEFLTYFQNEAQLDKSGLPSDRFFAERPEGSVSTLKIQRTQQEDSAVYLCASGDRGIETQYFGPGTRLLVL.

This clonotype was observed a handful of times. This sequence joins TRBV7-8 and TRBJ2-1; 8 bases agree with TRBD2. The CDR3 is 14 amino acids. Germline V gene sequence: CDR1 SGHVS, CDR2 FQNEAQ. With 2 bases clipped from V and 10 bases from J, the junction kept 7 bases outside the gene matches. CDR3 residues: CASSLTGRADEQFF. Here the CDR3 DNA reads TGTGCCAGCAGCTTAACCGGGAGGGCCGACGAGCAGTTCTTC.

The chain recombines TRBV27 with TRBJ1-1; no reliable D call. With 5 bases removed from V and 1 base from J, the gap between germline ends came to 14 bases. The CDR3 has 15 residues. Per germline, CDR1 MNHEY and CDR2 SMNVEV (reference sequence). The CDR3: CASSPLPQPNTEAFF. The CDR3 nucleotides are TGTGCCAGCAGTCCCCTCCCCCAACCGAACACTGAAGCTTTCTTT.

There are a few counts of this clonotype. The rearrangement uses TRBV5-1 and TRBJ1-2; 7 nucleotides agree with TRBD1. The CDR3 is 15 amino acids. CDR1 and CDR2 from the germline V gene are SGHRS and YFSETQ. The ends lost 4 bases at V and 8 bases at J; junction bases unmatched: 14. The CDR3 bases are TGCGCCAGCAGCGGGGACAGCCCACGGGCGTCGGGCTACACCTTC. It is translated as CASSGDSPRASGYTF.

The V gene is TRBV5-6, the J gene TRBJ1-6; 12 bases map to TRBD1. The CDR3 runs 20 residues. Germline V CDR1 and CDR2: SGHDT, YYEEEE. The V gene end was trimmed by 1 base and the J gene end by 0 bases; junction bases not matched to a gene: 8. CDR3 amino acids: CASSLYGTGGTSSYNSPLHF. Written as DNA, the CDR3 is TGTGCCAGCAGCTTGTACGGGACAGGGGGCACGAGCTCCTATAATTCACCCCTCCACTTT. The variable domain in full, completed from reference TRBV5-6 and TRBJ1-6, reads DAGVTQSPTHLIKTRGQQVTLRCSPKSGHDTVSWYQQALGQGPQFIFQYYEEEERQRGNFPDRFSGHQFPNYSSELNVNALLLGDSALYLCASSLYGTGGTSSYNSPLHFGNGTRLTVT.

This rearrangement joins TRBV6-5 to TRBJ2-7; TRBD2 aligns across 9 bases. The trim removed 2 bases at V and 7 bases at J, leaving 9 bases unmatched. Germline V gene data show CDR1 as MNHEY and CDR2 as SVGAGI. CDR3 length: 15 amino acids. The CDR3 protein is CASSYDRGGAGEQYF. CDR3 nucleotides: TGTGCCAGCAGTTACGATCGCGGGGGGGCAGGAGAGCAGTACTTC.

The chain employs TRBV12-5 and TRBJ2-7; D gene uncertain. The germline V gene encodes CDR1 LGHNT and CDR2 FRNRAP. The CDR3 totals 13 residues. The V end lost 5 bases, the J end lost 5 bases, and 13 bases lay between the germline ends. CDR3 sequence: CASGIPTTNEQYF. CDR3 DNA: TGTGCTAGTGGTATTCCGACAACCAACGAGCAGTACTTC.

This clonotype was seen repeatedly, ten times or more. The chain joins TRBV7-2 to TRBJ1-1, with D unclear. Germline V lookup: CDR1 SGHTA, CDR2 FQGNSA. The CDR3 length is 15 residues. With 9 bases removed from V and 3 bases from J, the gap between germline ends came to 20 bases. The CDR3, as DNA: TGTGCCAGTAAAAGGCCGGGGAATTCGTACACTGAAGCTTTCTTT. It translates to CASKRPGNSYTEAFF.

The J gene is TRBJ1-2, the V gene TRBV11-2; no clear D. Trimming left V 1 base short and J 4 bases short, with 13 bases between. Looked up from germline, CDR1 is SGHAT and CDR2 is FQNNGV. The CDR3 has 15 amino acids. The CDR3: CASSLGSASSYGYTF. DNA for the CDR3: TGTGCCAGCAGCTTAGGAAGTGCCAGTTCCTATGGCTACACCTTC.

V usage is TRBV5-6 and J usage is TRBJ2-4; tentatively, D is TRBD1 (6 bases). V was cut by 0 bases and J by 0 bases, with 10 bases left in between. Per germline, CDR1 SGHDT and CDR2 YYEEEE. The CDR3 runs 16 residues. The CDR3 here is CASSLVGHLAKNIQYF. Here the CDR3 DNA reads TGTGCCAGCAGCTTGGTGGGACATCTAGCCAAAAACATTCAGTACTTC.

The table lists this clonotype with a few counts. V is TRBV4-1 and J is TRBJ2-7; D is undetermined. The V end was cut by 0 bases, the J end by 4 bases, with 7 bases between. The CDR3 is made up of 13 amino acids. Germline loops: CDR1 MGHRA, CDR2 YSYEKL. CDR3 loop: CASSQDNEYEQYF. The CDR3 nucleotides read TGCGCCAGCAGCCAAGATAACGAATACGAGCAGTACTTC.

This clonotype has at least ten counts. This chain links TRBV6-2 or TRBV6-3 with TRBJ2-1; 11 bases fit TRBD2. With V trimmed by 6 bases and J by 4 bases, 5 bases remained unmatched. From germline, CDR1 is MNHEY and CDR2 SVGEGT. This CDR3 region has 15 residues. The CDR3 is CASSHTSGGYNEQFF. CDR3 coding DNA: TGTGCCAGCAGCCATACTAGCGGGGGATACAATGAGCAGTTCTTC.

This clonotype has ten or more counts. This chain joins TRBV4-1 and TRBJ1-5, with D hard to call. Trimming cost V 0 bases and J 5 bases, with 5 bases left between them. CDR1 is MGHRA, CDR2 YSYEKL, per germline. There are 13 residues in the CDR3. In nucleotides, the CDR3 is TGCGCCAGCAGCCAAGACGCATATCAGCCCCAGCATTTT. Its protein is CASSQDAYQPQHF.

In this sample, this clonotype turned up once. Possible read error: a much larger clone is one base away. V is TRBV27 and J is TRBJ2-5; TRBD2 matches at 9 bases. The germline CDR1 and CDR2 sequences are MNHEY and SMNVEV (reference sequence). The CDR3 is 16 residues long. Germline trimming cut 4 bases from V and 3 bases from J; bases unmatched to any gene: 9. CDR3 in amino acids: CASSSISGGLEETQYF. In DNA form, the CDR3 reads TGTGCCAGCAGTTCTATTAGCGGGGGTCTAGAAGAGACCCAGTACTTC.

This clonotype was seen a few times. The rearrangement uses TRBV4-3 and TRBJ2-3, with D hard to call. This CDR3 has 16 amino acids. Germline-derived CDR1 and CDR2 are LGHNA and YSLEER. V was trimmed by 0 bases and J by 2 bases, leaving 12 bases between them. In DNA form, the CDR3 reads TGCGCCAGCAGCCAAGATTTGTACGATGCCACAGATACGCAGTATTTT. The encoded protein is CASSQDLYDATDTQYF.

This clonotype occurred many times. The chain uses TRBV19 and TRBJ2-1; TRBD1 matches 7 bases. CDR3 length: 16 amino acids. The junction had 13 bases not matched to a gene; V was cut back by 4 bases and J by 7 bases. From germline, CDR1 is LNHDA and CDR2 SQIVND (reference sequence). The CDR3 is CASSTNRGTIGNEQFF. The DNA of the CDR3 is TGTGCCAGTAGTACCAACAGGGGCACAATAGGAAATGAGCAGTTCTTC.

The CDR3 protein is CASRQGGREQYF. The CDR3, as DNA: TGTGCCAGCAGGCAAGGGGGTCGGGAGCAGTACTTC. The chain couples TRBV12-3 or TRBV12-4 to TRBJ2-7; D perhaps matches TRBD1 (6 bases). With 6 bases removed from V and 7 bases from J, the gap between germline ends came to 13 bases. The CDR3 spans 12 residues.

The chain couples TRBV4-2 to TRBJ1-4; perhaps TRBD1 as D (6 bases). The germline V gene has CDR1 LGHNA and CDR2 YNFKEQ. Trimming took 0 bases from V and 6 from J, leaving 20 bases between them. CDR3 length: 18 residues. This chain's CDR3 is CASSQDPFRGAGDEKLFF. The CDR3 region has the DNA TGTGCCAGCAGCCAAGATCCGTTTAGGGGGGCGGGGGATGAAAAACTGTTTTTT.